One sample yielded the 13 T cell receptor beta chains listed below, sequenced in a study of CD4 and CD8 cells across lung adenocarcinoma regions. In TCRdb, the PCR reads were re-called with MiXCR into one record per CDR3 protein. The sample yields about 8,700 distinct CDR3 sequences, roughly 50% seen once. What was sequenced was CD8+ T cells from the margin of a lung tumor. The receptors come from a female donor with lung adenocarcinoma. The CD4 and CD8 labels of this study may be unreliable.

In its sample, this clonotype is medium-sized. The rearrangement uses TRBV6-5 and TRBJ2-1; 14 positions match TRBD2. V shed 7 bases and J 6 bases; nucleotides not matched to a gene: 11. The CDR3 is made up of 17 amino acids. Germline values: CDR1 MNHEY, CDR2 SVGAGI. The CDR3 DNA reads as TGTGCCAGCATCGGACTAGCGGGAGGTGTAGGGCGCAATGAGCAGTTCTTC. Translation: CASIGLAGGVGRNEQFF.

The rearrangement uses TRBV11-3 and TRBJ2-6, with 7 bases fitting TRBD1. Germline CDR1 is SGHNT and CDR2 is YENEEA. J gave up 0 bases and V 8 bases, and 4 bases lay outside the gene matches. The CDR3 consists of 15 residues. The CDR3 sequence is CASSSGGSGANVLTF. The CDR3 DNA follows: TGTGCCAGCTCCTCAGGGGGCTCTGGGGCCAACGTCCTGACTTTC.

This chain connects TRBV6-1 to TRBJ1-4; weak D call: TRBD1 (5 bases). In germline, CDR1 is MNHNS, CDR2 SASEGT. Trimming cost V 5 bases and J 3 bases, with 19 bases left between them. The CDR3 sequence is 17 residues long. The CDR3 bases are TGTGCCAGCAGTCCCGGGGCAGTGGAGATTTCTAATGAAAAACTGTTTTTT. This codes for CASSPGAVEISNEKLFF.

This clonotype has a handful of counts. J is TRBJ2-4 and V is TRBV6-5; possible D gene TRBD1, 6 bases. The V gene's germline CDR1 is MNHEY and CDR2 SVGAGI. Trimming took off 2 bases at V and 7 bases at J, with 9 bases between the two ends. The CDR3 extends over 13 amino acids. The CDR3 protein is CASSYGQSNIQYF. The CDR3 DNA is TGTGCCAGCAGTTACGGACAGTCGAACATTCAGTACTTC.

CDR3 sequence (DNA): TGTGCCAGCCAGGGATCGAACACTGAAGCTTTCTTT. The encoded protein is CASQGSNTEAFF. The chain uses TRBV9 and TRBJ1-1; maybe TRBD1 (5 bases). The CDR3 is 12 residues long. V was pared by 7 bases and J by 1 base, with 8 bases between. The germline V gene encodes CDR1 SGDLS and CDR2 YYNGEE.

V is TRBV5-6 and J is TRBJ2-1; D is undetermined. The V gene lost 2 bases and the J gene lost 10 bases, with 10 bases spanning the gap. Germline V lookup: CDR1 SGHDT, CDR2 YYEEEE. This CDR3 has 12 amino acids. CDR3 loop: CASSLTGGEQFF. CDR3 nucleotides: TGTGCCAGCAGCTTAACCGGCGGAGAGCAGTTCTTC. Full variable domain (remainder filled in from reference TRBV5-6 and TRBJ2-1): DAGVTQSPTHLIKTRGQQVTLRCSPKSGHDTVSWYQQALGQGPQFIFQYYEEEERQRGNFPDRFSGHQFPNYSSELNVNALLLGDSALYLCASSLTGGEQFFGPGTRLTVL.

This clonotype was seen a handful of times. The V and J genes are TRBV3-1 and TRBJ2-2; D remains ambiguous. The CDR3 has 14 residues. V was clipped by 4 bases and J by 7 bases, with 13 bases between them. Germline CDR1 reads LGHDT; CDR2 reads YNNKEL (reference sequence). CDR3 sequence: CASSLVVDGGELFF. CDR3 coding DNA: TGTGCCAGCAGCCTCGTAGTGGATGGCGGGGAGCTGTTTTTT.

By sample share, this clonotype is medium-sized. The chain couples TRBV6-5 to TRBJ2-7; 8 bases align to TRBD1. This CDR3 has 16 residues. Trimming at V came to 4 bases and at J to 0 bases, leaving 8 bases not matched to a gene. The V gene's germline CDR1 is MNHEY and CDR2 SVGAGI. CDR3 protein: CASSLTPGGASYEQYF. Written as DNA, the CDR3 is TGTGCCAGCAGTTTAACACCAGGGGGCGCCTCCTACGAGCAGTACTTC.

This chain connects TRBV7-8 to TRBJ2-3, with 7 bases matching TRBD2. With 5 bases clipped from V and 0 bases from J, the junction kept 8 bases outside the gene matches. The germline V gene encodes CDR1 SGHVS and CDR2 FQNEAQ. The CDR3 covers 16 residues. CDR3 coding DNA: TGTGCCAGCAGCCAAATAGCGGGTACAAGCACAGATACGCAGTATTTT. Translating gives CASSQIAGTSTDTQYF.

CDR3 protein: CASSPLAGGLDEQFF. As DNA, the CDR3 is TGTGCCAGCAGCCCGCTAGCGGGAGGGCTAGATGAGCAGTTCTTC. The chain links TRBV6-1 to TRBJ2-1, with TRBD2 identical over 12 bases. V gave up 6 bases and J gave up 8 bases; unmatched junction bases: 8. Germline-derived CDR1 and CDR2 are MNHNS and SASEGT. The CDR3 extends over 15 amino acids.

About this clonotype: One junction end does not reproduce the germline sequence, and a read error may be involved. The chain recombines TRBV6-2 or TRBV6-3 with TRBJ2-3, with TRBD1 matching 8 bases. CDR1 is MNHEY, CDR2 SVGEGT, per germline. CDR3 length: 16 residues. In DNA form, the CDR3 reads TGTGCCAGCAGCCTCAGGGGGCCGTCCTGGAAGGATACGCAGTATTTC. Translated: CASSLRGPSWKDTQYF.

The chain combines TRBV30 with TRBJ2-1, with 10 bases fitting TRBD2. CDR1 is GTSNPN and CDR2 is SVGIG in the germline V gene (reference sequence). The CDR3 runs 14 residues. The trim removed 7 bases at V and 9 bases at J, leaving 12 bases unmatched. The CDR3 region is CASSVAGGPREQFF. The CDR3 region has the DNA TGTGCCTCCTCGGTAGCGGGAGGCCCCCGTGAGCAGTTCTTC.

CDR3 sequence (DNA): TGTGCCAGCAGCTTAGGCGGGGGGAACAACATTCAGTACTTC. This codes for CASSLGGGNNIQYF. The chain employs TRBV7-2 and TRBJ2-4; 8 nucleotides match TRBD2. Trimming took 1 base from V and 7 from J; bases not matched to a gene: 3. The germline CDR1 and CDR2 sequences are SGHTA and FQGNSA. This CDR3 region has 14 residues.